One sample yielded the 32 T cell receptor beta chains listed below, sequenced in a study of tumor-infiltrating lymphocytes in localized non-small cell lung cancer (dated by TCRdb to the early 2020s). The library was produced with the immunoSEQ multiplex PCR assay. The source is immuneACCESS, and TCRdb retained only in-frame sequences with V and J called. Part of the clones is not carried over; for the studies checked, unresolved V genes explain less than half of this, and the remainder is unexplained. The sample includes some 8,000 clones, with roughly 80% observed a single time. The ten top clones hold less than 15% of the sample. The sequenced sample consisted of uninvolved lung tissue not adjacent to the tumor. The receptors shown here come from a human donor with non-small cell lung cancer.

CDR3 loop: CASGSGGQHGEQYF. The CDR3 DNA reads as TGTGCCAGCGGAAGCGGTGGACAGCACGGCGAGCAGTACTTC. V is TRBV6-6 and J is TRBJ2-7; possible D gene TRBD1, 6 bases. V dropped 8 bases and J dropped 6 bases, with 20 bases sitting between them. The CDR3 consists of 14 residues. CDR1 and CDR2 (germline): MNHNY, SVGAGI (reference sequence).

The CDR3 DNA sequence: TGTGCCAGTTCTGGACAGGCGAACACTGAAGCTTTCTTT. Protein: CASSGQANTEAFF. The chain links TRBV18 to TRBJ1-1; 7 bases are a match to TRBD1. Germline lookup yields CDR1 KGHSH and CDR2 LQKENI. CDR3 length: 13 amino acids. V trimming: 9 bases; J trimming: 1 base; junction bases outside the gene matches: 5.

The chain carries TRBV19 and TRBJ2-3, with D tentatively TRBD2 (6 bases). The CDR3 contains 18 residues. V lost 1 base, J lost 0 bases, and 17 bases lay in between. CDR1 and CDR2 from the germline V gene are LNHDA and SQIVND (reference sequence). The CDR3 coding sequence is TGTGCCAGTAGTATAGTGGCGGGACCGGACCCTAGCACAGATACGCAGTATTTT. Protein product: CASSIVAGPDPSTDTQYF.

The rearrangement joins TRBV20-1 to TRBJ1-2; D remains ambiguous. Germline CDR1 and CDR2: DFQATT and SNEGSKA (reference sequence). Trimming removed 3 bases at V and 5 bases at J, with 4 bases between. The length of the CDR3 is 10 residues. The CDR3 sequence: CSASQYGYTF. CDR3 in DNA: TGCAGTGCTAGCCAGTATGGCTACACCTTC.

This clone was counted a single time. The rearrangement uses TRBV27 and TRBJ1-5; D may be TRBD1 (6 bases). The length of the CDR3 is 16 residues. CDR1 and CDR2 (germline): MNHEY, SMNVEV (reference sequence). Between the trimmed V and J ends, which lost 1 base and 4 bases, there was a span of 14 bases. The CDR3 sequence is CASSLYPPQGNQPQHF. The CDR3 DNA reads TGTGCCAGCAGTTTATACCCCCCCCAGGGGAATCAGCCCCAGCATTTT.

The chain couples TRBV27 to TRBJ1-1; D is unclear. Germline V gives CDR1 MNHEY, CDR2 SMNVEV (reference sequence). The CDR3 is 14 amino acids. V lost 2 bases and J 0 bases, leaving 7 bases between the germline ends. CDR3 in amino acids: CASSLQAMNTEAFF. In DNA form, the CDR3 reads TGTGCCAGCAGTTTACAGGCCATGAACACTGAAGCTTTCTTT.

The chain joins TRBV28 to TRBJ2-7; possibly TRBD2 for D (5 bases). The CDR3 length is 15 residues. Germline loops: CDR1 MDHEN, CDR2 SYDVKM. Trimming took off 3 bases at V and 5 bases at J, with 17 bases between the two ends. CDR3 region: CASSLAWRWVNEQYF. CDR3 nucleotide sequence: TGTGCCAGCAGTTTGGCTTGGAGGTGGGTGAACGAGCAGTACTTC.

This chain uses TRBV2 with TRBJ1-1; D might be TRBD1 (6 bases). CDR3 length: 13 residues. V lost 5 bases and J 1 base, leaving 8 bases between the germline ends. CDR1 and CDR2 (germline): SNHLY, FYNNEI. CDR3 bases: TGTGCCAGCAGTTCGACAGGGAACACTGAAGCTTTCTTT. Translated, it gives CASSSTGNTEAFF.

The rearrangement links TRBV5-6 to TRBJ2-1; 7 bases match TRBD2. V was clipped by 3 bases and J by 4 bases; unmatched bases: 7. Germline CDR1 and CDR2: SGHDT and YYEEEE. This CDR3 is 15 amino acids long. The CDR3 nucleotides are TGTGCCAGCAGCTCCCCCTCAGCGGGGTACAATGAGCAGTTCTTC. Amino acid sequence: CASSSPSAGYNEQFF.

This rearrangement joins TRBV7-9 to TRBJ1-1; D might be TRBD1 (6 bases). The CDR3 length is 15 residues. V lost 6 bases, J lost 2 bases, and 16 bases lay in between. Germline values: CDR1 SEHNR, CDR2 FQNEAQ (reference sequence). CDR3 DNA sequence: TGTGCCAGCAGTCCGCGACAGGCCCAAAACACTGAAGCTTTCTTT. Translated: CASSPRQAQNTEAFF. Based on the CDR3 plus reference TRBV7-9 and TRBJ1-1, the full variable domain is DTGVSQNPRHKITKRGQNVTFRCDPISEHNRLYWYRQTLGQGPEFLTYFQNEAQLEKSRLLSDRFSAERPKGSFSTLEIQRTEQGDSAMYLCASSPRQAQNTEAFFGQGTRLTVV.

The rearrangement uses TRBV19 and TRBJ1-2, with D possibly TRBD1 on 5 matching bases. Germline CDR1 and CDR2: LNHDA and SQIVND (reference sequence). Trimming removed 3 bases from V and 2 bases from J, with 13 bases in between. The CDR3 length is 15 residues. The CDR3 loop is CASSMIPRENYGYTF. CDR3 sequence (DNA): TGTGCCAGTAGTATGATCCCCAGGGAAAACTATGGCTACACCTTC.

The gene calls are TRBV29-1 and TRBJ1-5; no clear D gene. V lost 2 bases and J 2 bases, leaving 10 bases between the germline ends. The CDR3 covers 14 residues. Germline loops: CDR1 SQVTM, CDR2 ANQGSEA. The CDR3 here is CSVESGVGNQPQHF. DNA of the CDR3: TGCAGCGTTGAATCCGGGGTGGGCAATCAGCCCCAGCATTTT.

The rearrangement uses TRBV27 and TRBJ2-6, with 8 bases lining up with TRBD1. The CDR3 spans 17 residues. Losses at the gene ends were 7 bases for V and 1 base for J; bases not matched to a gene: 9. Germline V gives CDR1 MNHEY, CDR2 SMNVEV (reference sequence). The CDR3 loop is CASNHRDRTSGANVLTF. The CDR3 nucleotides read TGTGCCAGCAACCACCGGGACAGGACTTCTGGGGCCAACGTCCTGACTTTC.

CDR3 loop: CASRALAGGHYEQYF. CDR3 sequence (DNA): TGTGCCAGCCGGGCTTTAGCGGGAGGCCACTACGAGCAGTACTTC. The chain couples TRBV27 to TRBJ2-7, with 10 bases matching TRBD2. J was trimmed by 3 bases and V by 8 bases; bases with no gene match: 10. The CDR3 sequence is 15 residues long. Germline CDR1 MNHEY, CDR2 SMNVEV (reference sequence).

The rearrangement links TRBV7-3 to TRBJ2-3, with 8 bases fitting TRBD2. Trimming cost V 4 bases and J 0 bases; bases outside gene matches: 0. Germline CDR1 is SGHTA and CDR2 is FQGTGA. The CDR3 consists of 14 residues. The CDR3 reads CASSWTSSTDTQYF. CDR3 bases: TGTGCCAGCAGCTGGACTAGCAGCACAGATACGCAGTATTTT. Filled out from reference TRBV7-3 and TRBJ2-3, the complete variable domain reads GAGVSQTPSNKVTEKGKYVELRCDPISGHTALYWYRQSLGQGPEFLIYFQGTGAADDSGLPNDRFFAVRPEGSVSTLKIQRTERGDSAVYLCASSWTSSTDTQYFGPGTRLTVL.

J is TRBJ2-6 and V is TRBV28, with D hard to call. Per the germline V gene, CDR1 is MDHEN and CDR2 is SYDVKM. Trimming took off 6 bases at V and 3 bases at J, with 18 bases between the two ends. This CDR3 region has 17 residues. The CDR3 sequence: CASSPGFSLGGANVLTF. CDR3 DNA sequence: TGTGCCAGCAGCCCCGGGTTCTCGTTGGGTGGGGCCAACGTCCTGACTTTC.

The chain couples TRBV6-1 to TRBJ1-5; TRBD1 agrees at 7 bases. Germline loops: CDR1 MNHNS, CDR2 SASEGT. The CDR3 is made up of 14 amino acids. J lost 1 base, V lost 3 bases, and 0 bases had no gene match. CDR3 coding DNA: TGTGCCAGCAGTGAGGGACAGAGCAATCAGCCCCAGCATTTT. Protein product: CASSEGQSNQPQHF.

The rearrangement joins TRBV19 to TRBJ2-6; D remains ambiguous. V shed 4 bases and J shed 1 base, with 8 bases lying between them. The germline gives CDR1 LNHDA, CDR2 SQIVND (reference sequence). The CDR3 is 15 residues long. The CDR3 protein is CASSTPRSGANVLTF. CDR3 nucleotides: TGTGCCAGTAGTACCCCAAGGTCTGGGGCCAACGTCCTGACTTTC.

By share of the sample, this clone is medium-sized (0.01 to 0.1%). Other DNA sequences of this sample code for an identical CDR3. V usage is TRBV29-1 and J usage is TRBJ1-2; 7 bases line up with TRBD1. V trimming: 4 bases; J trimming: 4 bases; junction bases outside the gene matches: 3. The germline V gene has CDR1 SQVTM and CDR2 ANQGSEA. The CDR3 has 12 amino acids. CDR3 DNA sequence: TGCAGCGTTGGGGGGGACAGCTATGGCTACACCTTC. Its translation is CSVGGDSYGYTF.

This chain joins TRBV2 and TRBJ2-2, with 7 bases that match TRBD2. Unmatched junction bases numbered 7, after V lost 8 bases and J lost 4 bases. This CDR3 spans 14 amino acids. Germline V gene lookup returns CDR1 SNHLY and CDR2 FYNNEI. The DNA for the CDR3 is TGTGCCAGCGGCGGGAGAGATAGCACCGGGGAGCTGTTTTTT. It codes for CASGGRDSTGELFF.

The chain recombines TRBV27 with TRBJ2-7; TRBD1 aligns across 10 bases. The CDR3 spans 16 residues. The germline V gene encodes CDR1 MNHEY and CDR2 SMNVEV (reference sequence). V was clipped by 6 bases and J by 5 bases; unmatched bases: 13. Here the CDR3 reads CASRPLLGQGRNEQYF. The DNA for the CDR3 is TGTGCCAGCAGACCGTTGTTGGGACAGGGGAGGAACGAGCAGTACTTC.

The chain uses TRBV9 and TRBJ2-1; 11 bases fit TRBD1. The CDR3 covers 15 residues. V shed 0 bases and J 6 bases; nucleotides not matched to a gene: 2. Germline CDR1 and CDR2: SGDLS and YYNGEE. This chain's CDR3 is CASSVGGTGGNEQFF. CDR3 bases: TGTGCCAGCAGCGTAGGAGGGACAGGGGGCAATGAGCAGTTCTTC.

The J gene is TRBJ1-1, the V gene TRBV29-1; the D is unclear. This CDR3 has 12 amino acids. CDR1 is SQVTM and CDR2 is ANQGSEA in the germline V gene. V was cut by 7 bases and J by 0 bases, with 9 bases left in between. Here the CDR3 reads CSGTRMNTEAFF. The CDR3 coding sequence is TGCAGCGGAACAAGAATGAACACTGAAGCTTTCTTT.

This clone has a handful of counts. The chain couples TRBV9 to TRBJ1-5; TRBD1 agrees at 7 bases. The CDR3 length is 16 residues. The V segment lost 0 bases and the J segment 4 bases; nucleotides outside the gene matches: 7. In germline, CDR1 is SGDLS, CDR2 YYNGEE. The CDR3, as DNA: TGTGCCAGCAGCGTAGAAACAGGGGCCACGAATCAGCCCCAGCATTTT. It translates to CASSVETGATNQPQHF.

This rearrangement joins TRBV5-6 to TRBJ2-7, with 9 bases aligning to TRBD1. Trimming cost V 4 bases and J 5 bases; bases outside gene matches: 16. The CDR3 has 17 amino acids. The germline CDR1 and CDR2 sequences are SGHDT and YYEEEE. The CDR3 bases are TGTGCCAGCAGCCAGCCCTCGGGGACGGACAGGGGCGACGAGCAGTACTTC. Its protein is CASSQPSGTDRGDEQYF.

The genes are TRBV5-1 and TRBJ1-5; D is perhaps TRBD1 (6 bases). Trimming took off 3 bases at V and 3 bases at J, with 13 bases between the two ends. The length of the CDR3 is 15 residues. Germline V CDR1 and CDR2: SGHRS, YFSETQ. DNA for the CDR3: TGCGCCAGCAGCTATTCGACAGGACCCAATCAGCCCCAGCATTTT. It codes for CASSYSTGPNQPQHF. The whole variable domain, filled in from reference TRBV5-1 and TRBJ1-5, reads KAGVTQTPRYLIKTRGQQVTLSCSPISGHRSVSWYQQTPGQGLQFLFEYFSETQRNKGNFPGRFSGRQFSNSRSEMNVSTLELGDSALYLCASSYSTGPNQPQHFGDGTRLSIL.

The chain has TRBV30 and TRBJ1-2; D gene unclear. V lost 8 bases to trimming and J lost 2 bases, with 15 bases between them. CDR3 length equals 13 residues. The V gene's germline CDR1 is GTSNPN and CDR2 SVGIG (reference sequence). CDR3 nucleotides: TGTGCCAGCCCCCCCACGGCGAACTATGGCTACACCTTC. Its protein product is CASPPTANYGYTF.

V is TRBV11-2 and J is TRBJ1-6; no clear D gene. V was shortened by 0 bases and J by 6 bases, with 6 bases between the two germline ends. The CDR3 extends over 14 amino acids. CDR1 SGHAT and CDR2 FQNNGV come from the germline V gene. This CDR3 reads CASSLEVFNSPLHF. DNA for the CDR3: TGTGCCAGCAGCTTAGAGGTTTTTAATTCACCCCTCCACTTT. Together with reference TRBV11-2 and TRBJ1-6, the CDR3 gives the full variable domain: EAGVAQSPRYKIIEKRQSVAFWCNPISGHATLYWYQQILGQGPKLLIQFQNNGVVDDSQLPKDRFSAERLKGVDSTLKIQPAKLEDSAVYLCASSLEVFNSPLHFGNGTRLTVT.

The chain employs TRBV28 and TRBJ2-2; D tentatively fits TRBD1 or TRBD2 (6 bases each). Germline V lookup: CDR1 MDHEN, CDR2 SYDVKM. Trimming pared 11 bases from V and 1 base from J, leaving 14 bases between. The CDR3 spans 14 residues. CDR3 DNA: TGTGCCTACGGGGGCAGGGGGAACACCGGGGAGCTGTTTTTT. It encodes CAYGGRGNTGELFF. The whole variable domain, filled in from reference TRBV28 and TRBJ2-2, reads DVKVTQSSRYLVKRTGEKVFLECVQDMDHENMFWYRQDPGLGLRLIYFSYDVKMKEKGDIPEGYSVSREKKERFSLILESASTNQTSMYLCAYGGRGNTGELFFGEGSRLTVL.

V and J are TRBV27 and TRBJ1-2; tentative D call: TRBD1 (6 bases). Trimming removed 6 bases from V and 11 bases from J, with 19 bases in between. The CDR3 has 13 amino acids. Per the germline V gene, CDR1 is MNHEY and CDR2 is SMNVEV (reference sequence). CDR3 in DNA: TGTGCCAGCAGCCAATGGGGGGGCGCAGATTACACCTTC. It encodes CASSQWGGADYTF.

There are a few counts of this clone. This chain uses TRBV30 with TRBJ1-1, with 7 positions matching TRBD1. Germline-derived CDR1 and CDR2 are GTSNPN and SVGIG (reference sequence). This CDR3 spans 15 amino acids. The J segment lost 3 bases and the V segment lost 2 bases, leaving 9 bases of the junction unmatched. The CDR3 spells CAWSPDRAADTEAFF. The DNA for the CDR3 is TGTGCCTGGAGTCCTGACAGGGCGGCGGACACTGAAGCTTTCTTT.

The chain employs TRBV28 and TRBJ1-1; tentatively, D is TRBD1 (5 bases). V was trimmed by 5 bases and J by 4 bases, leaving 14 bases between them. The length of the CDR3 is 14 residues. From germline, CDR1 is MDHEN and CDR2 SYDVKM. The CDR3 region is CASSIGGTFTEAFF. The CDR3 bases are TGTGCCAGCAGTATTGGCGGGACCTTCACTGAAGCTTTCTTT.